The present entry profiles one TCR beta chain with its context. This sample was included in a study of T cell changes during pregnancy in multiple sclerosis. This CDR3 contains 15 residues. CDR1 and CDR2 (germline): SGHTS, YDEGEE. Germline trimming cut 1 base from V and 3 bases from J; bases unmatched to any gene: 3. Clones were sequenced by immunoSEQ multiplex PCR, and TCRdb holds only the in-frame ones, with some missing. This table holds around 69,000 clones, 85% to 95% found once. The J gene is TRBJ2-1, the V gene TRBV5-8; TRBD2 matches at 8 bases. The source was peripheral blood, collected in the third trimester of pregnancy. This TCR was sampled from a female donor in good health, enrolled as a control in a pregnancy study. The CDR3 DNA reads TGTGCCAGCAGCTTGCGGGGGGGCCTCTACAATGAGCAGTTCTTC. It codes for CASSLRGGLYNEQFF.